A selection of T cell receptor beta chains follows, all from one sample in a study of regulatory T cells in long-lasting Graves disease. From the multiplex PCR reads, TCRdb called clonotypes with MiXCR, one entry per CDR3 protein. In the table there are approximately 480,000 distinct CDR3 sequences, around 15% of which are singletons. The same sample was also studied in work on T cells in Graves' hyperthyroidism and ophthalmopathy.

The sample here was peripheral blood mononuclear cells (PBMCs), taken at new diagnosis, from a patient treated with antithyroid drugs. These receptors were obtained from a man aged 40-49 years with Graves disease. CDR3s include the opening cysteine and the closing phenylalanine or tryptophan. The D gene is left open where the match is weak. Clone size is not always given. Where it is, it says once, few, many or a class for expanded clones.

V	J	size	D	length	CDR3	DNA
TRBV7-2	TRBJ2-2	NA	NA	16	CASSLAMSSVSGELFF	TGTGCCAGCAGCTTAGCCATGTCTAGCGTGAGCGGGGAGCTGTTTTTT
TRBV20-1	TRBJ2-7	many	TRBD2	14	CSATSGPPSYEQYF	TGCAGTGCAACTAGCGGGCCACCCTCCTACGAGCAGTACTTC
TRBV14	TRBJ1-1	NA	NA	15	CASSHTLQGLSEAFF	TGTGCCAGCAGCCATACTTTACAGGGTCTTTCTGAAGCTTTCTTT
TRBV11-3	TRBJ2-1	many	TRBD1	16	CASSFNIPGQGREQFF	TGTGCCAGCAGCTTTAATATACCGGGACAGGGCCGTGAGCAGTTCTTC
TRBV12-3/TRBV12-4	TRBJ2-7	many	NA	14	CASSRNRQYYEQYF	TGTGCCAGCAGTCGCAACCGACAGTACTACGAGCAGTACTTC
TRBV14	TRBJ2-7	NA	NA	16	CASSRSRTTTFYEQYF	TGTGCCAGCAGCCGATCCCGAACGACTACCTTCTACGAGCAGTACTTC
TRBV29-1	TRBJ2-2	many	NA	13	CSVGLANTGELFF	TGCAGCGTTGGCCTGGCGAACACCGGGGAGCTGTTTTTT
TRBV5-1	TRBJ2-7	few	NA	17	CASSPGMGGPGSYEQYF	TGCGCCAGCAGCCCAGGAATGGGAGGACCGGGGTCCTACGAGCAGTACTTC
TRBV20-1	TRBJ2-3	NA	TRBD1	14	CSASRQGKTDTQYF	TGCAGTGCTAGCCGACAGGGTAAAACAGATACGCAGTATTTT
TRBV6-1	TRBJ2-2	NA	NA	15	CASTKGDSYTGELFF	TGTGCCAGCACGAAAGGAGACAGCTACACCGGGGAGCTGTTTTTT
TRBV13	TRBJ2-3	NA	TRBD2	18	CASSLGVGASGRGDTQYF	TGTGCCAGCAGCTTAGGCGTAGGGGCTAGCGGGAGAGGAGATACGCAGTATTTT
TRBV18	TRBJ1-1	NA	TRBD1	14	CASSPKGQGIGAFF	TGTGCCAGCTCACCCAAGGGACAGGGAATTGGAGCTTTCTTT
TRBV14	TRBJ2-7	many	TRBD2	15	CASSHPGLAGYEQYF	TGTGCCAGCAGCCATCCCGGACTAGCGGGCTACGAGCAGTACTTC
TRBV11-2	TRBJ2-1	many	TRBD2	18	CASRYSSGSIRGANEQFF	TGTGCCAGCAGGTACTCTAGCGGGAGTATTAGGGGTGCCAATGAGCAGTTCTTC
TRBV20-1	TRBJ1-1	many	NA	13	CSARLPGTPMAFF	TGCAGTGCTAGACTGCCCGGGACACCCATGGCTTTCTTT
TRBV19	TRBJ2-6	NA	TRBD1	15	CASGETGTGANVLTF	TGTGCCAGTGGCGAGACAGGGACTGGGGCCAACGTCCTGACTTTC
TRBV5-1	TRBJ1-1	many	NA	14	CASSSSLMNTEAFF	TGCGCCAGCAGCTCGTCACTCATGAACACTGAAGCTTTCTTT
TRBV29-1	TRBJ2-5	many	NA	13	CSVPASGGPTQYF	TGCAGCGTACCCGCGTCCGGGGGGCCGACCCAGTACTTC
TRBV15	TRBJ2-7	few	TRBD2	15	CATSRDRGGSYEQYF	TGTGCCACCAGCAGAGATCGGGGGGGCTCTTACGAGCAGTACTTC
TRBV20-1	TRBJ2-7	many	TRBD1	14	CSARRGQGTHEQYF	TGCAGTGCGAGACGGGGACAGGGCACCCACGAGCAGTACTTC
TRBV15	TRBJ2-2	many	TRBD2	15	CATSSKTSYTGELFF	TGTGCCACCAGCAGTAAGACTAGCTACACCGGGGAGCTGTTTTTT
TRBV2	TRBJ2-1	few	TRBD2	14	CATLELAGKNEQFF	TGTGCCACCCTAGAACTAGCGGGCAAAAATGAGCAGTTCTTC
TRBV10-3	TRBJ2-7	few	TRBD2	12	CATSPGTIEQYF	TGTGCCACCAGTCCCGGGACTATTGAGCAGTACTTC
TRBV20-1	TRBJ2-3	many	NA	12	CSAREAGDTQYF	TGCAGTGCTAGAGAAGCGGGAGATACGCAGTATTTT
TRBV5-1	TRBJ2-7	NA	NA	13	CTSSSDSSYEQYF	TGCACCAGCAGCAGTGACAGCTCCTACGAGCAGTACTTC
TRBV5-1	TRBJ1-1	many	NA	15	CASSQIRQANTEAFF	TGCGCCAGCAGTCAGATACGGCAAGCGAACACTGAAGCTTTCTTT
TRBV5-1	TRBJ2-7	many	NA	16	CASSFDGNRRSYEQYF	TGCGCCAGCAGCTTCGACGGGAACAGGAGATCCTACGAGCAGTACTTC
TRBV11-2	TRBJ2-3	few	TRBD2	16	CASSSRTSGVTDTQYF	TGTGCCAGCAGCTCCCGGACTAGCGGGGTCACAGATACGCAGTATTTT
TRBV5-1	TRBJ2-1	many	NA	15	CASSVKGQPYNEQFF	TGCGCCAGCAGCGTAAAAGGACAACCGTACAATGAGCAGTTCTTC
TRBV18	TRBJ2-7	many	NA	16	CASSPPTGAAYYEQYF	TGTGCCAGCTCACCACCGACGGGAGCGGCCTACTACGAGCAGTACTTC
TRBV6-5	TRBJ1-1	many	NA	15	CASSYSLQGFTEAFF	TGTGCCAGCAGTTACTCGTTGCAGGGGTTCACTGAAGCTTTCTTT
TRBV14	TRBJ2-7	NA	NA	13	CASSPGLQYEQYF	TGTGCCAGCAGCCCGGGACTTCAGTACGAGCAGTACTTC
TRBV28	TRBJ2-5	many	TRBD1	12	CASRMGQQTQYF	TGTGCCAGCAGGATGGGACAGCAGACCCAGTACTTC
TRBV12-3/TRBV12-4	TRBJ2-1	many	NA	13	CASSLGIYNEQFF	TGTGCCAGCAGTTTAGGGATCTACAATGAGCAGTTCTTC
TRBV29-1	TRBJ2-7	NA	NA	12	CSAGDLGYEQYF	TGCAGCGCAGGGGATTTAGGCTACGAGCAGTACTTC
TRBV20-1	TRBJ2-3	many	NA	13	CSATRGGADTQYF	TGCAGTGCCACTAGGGGGGGGGCAGATACGCAGTATTTT
TRBV20-1	TRBJ2-7	many	NA	14	CSARWGPLVYEQYF	TGCAGTGCTCGCTGGGGCCCTCTCGTATACGAGCAGTACTTC
TRBV20-1	TRBJ2-7	NA	TRBD2	15	CSARGVSGSSYEQYF	TGCAGTGCTAGAGGTGTTAGCGGGAGTTCCTACGAGCAGTACTTC
TRBV18	TRBJ2-2	NA	TRBD1	16	CASSIPWDSITGELFF	TGTGCCAGCTCTATTCCCTGGGACAGTATCACCGGGGAGCTGTTTTTT
TRBV6-2/TRBV6-3	TRBJ2-3	many	TRBD1	16	CASSYSGTGSPDTQYF	TGTGCCAGCAGTTACTCCGGGACAGGGTCCCCAGATACGCAGTATTTT
TRBV11-2	TRBJ2-5	many	NA	16	CASSLGVLTSQETQYF	TGTGCCAGCAGCTTAGGAGTATTGACTTCCCAAGAGACCCAGTACTTC
TRBV30	TRBJ2-4	few	NA	15	CAWSVKLLAKNIQYF	TGTGCCTGGAGCGTAAAGCTTCTAGCCAAAAACATTCAGTACTTC
TRBV7-3	TRBJ2-7	many	NA	13	CASSSSGLSEQYF	TGTGCCAGCAGCTCTTCCGGGCTTTCGGAGCAGTACTTC
TRBV13	TRBJ2-5	many	NA	18	CASSLSSPWTAWQETQYF	TGTGCCAGCAGCCTGTCGTCACCATGGACAGCGTGGCAAGAGACCCAGTACTTC
TRBV29-1	TRBJ2-7	few	NA	12	CSVKQGGNEQYF	TGCAGCGTCAAACAGGGGGGGAACGAGCAGTACTTC
TRBV11-2	TRBJ1-4	few	NA	15	CASSLGGRANEKLFF	TGTGCCAGCAGCTTAGGGGGTCGGGCTAATGAAAAACTGTTTTTT
TRBV30	TRBJ2-3	many	NA	14	CAWSSQGLTDTQYF	TGTGCCTGGAGTTCCCAGGGTCTAACAGATACGCAGTATTTT
TRBV24-1	TRBJ2-7	few	NA	14	CATSESTSSYEQYF	TGTGCCACCAGTGAGAGTACAAGTTCCTACGAGCAGTACTTC
TRBV28	TRBJ2-1	many	TRBD2	15	CASRKAGGSGNEQFF	TGTGCCAGCAGGAAAGCGGGAGGGTCTGGCAATGAGCAGTTCTTC
TRBV24-1	TRBJ2-3	many	NA	14	CATSDVGVGDTQYF	TGTGCCACCAGTGATGTTGGGGTTGGTGATACGCAGTATTTT
TRBV20-1	TRBJ2-2	few	NA	14	CSAPRSLNTGELFF	TGCAGTGCTCCCAGGTCCTTAAACACCGGGGAGCTGTTTTTT